These 28 T cell receptor beta chains share one sample of origin, sequenced in a study of blood T cell repertoires in COVID-19. Here immunoSEQ multiplex PCR was the method, and the copy in TCRdb shows in-frame clones only, minus some. This table holds under 500,000 clones, more than 85% found once. The specimen sequenced was peripheral blood. The receptors derive from a woman aged 25 to 45 with acute or convalescent COVID-19.

The chain is built from TRBV19 and TRBJ2-3; tentative D call: TRBD2 (7 bases). The germline V and J ends were trimmed by 5 bases and 2 bases, with 23 bases remaining between them. Germline CDR1 and CDR2: LNHDA and SQIVND (reference sequence). The CDR3 loop spans 18 amino acids. CDR3 region: CASSDQAGAGPFTDTQYF. The CDR3 region has the DNA TGTGCCAGTAGTGATCAGGCGGGGGCAGGGCCCTTCACAGATACGCAGTATTTT.

The chain couples TRBV7-2 to TRBJ1-2; TRBD1 matches at 7 bases. After removal of 5 bases from V and 3 bases from J, the junction contained 18 bases not matched to a gene. The germline V gene has CDR1 SGHTA and CDR2 FQGNSA. This CDR3 has 18 residues. CDR3 nucleotide sequence: TGTGCCAGCAGCCCCCAGGGATTCCGGGACAGACGCTACTATGGCTACACCTTC. It codes for CASSPQGFRDRRYYGYTF.

V and J are TRBV6-5 and TRBJ2-1; maybe TRBD2 (5 bases). The germline gives CDR1 MNHEY, CDR2 SVGAGI. V was pared by 5 bases and J by 9 bases, with 14 bases between. This CDR3 is 13 amino acids long. The CDR3 sequence: CASSLRTSGEQFF. CDR3 nucleotides: TGTGCCAGCAGTCTCCGGACTTCCGGTGAGCAGTTCTTC.

This clone was observed a few times. The rearrangement joins TRBV10-1 to TRBJ1-5, with 8 bases lining up with TRBD1. After removal of 2 bases from V and 3 bases from J, the junction contained 18 bases not matched to a gene. Germline V gene sequence: CDR1 WNHNN, CDR2 SYGVQD (reference sequence). The CDR3 spans 20 residues. The CDR3 is CASSESWLSGQARPNQPQHF. The CDR3 DNA is TGCGCCAGCAGTGAGAGCTGGCTTTCGGGACAGGCGAGGCCCAATCAGCCCCAGCATTTT.

The genes are TRBV6-7 and TRBJ1-1; D not resolved. TRBV6-7 is recorded as an ORF, its role being uncertain. The CDR3 is made up of 12 amino acids. The CDR3 region is CASALANTEAFF. The DNA of the CDR3 is TGTGCATCGGCGTTAGCCAACACTGAAGCTTTCTTT.

The V call is TRBV5-1, the J call TRBJ2-7; D may be TRBD1 (6 bases). Germline V gene lookup returns CDR1 SGHRS and CDR2 YFSETQ. Trimming cost V 4 bases and J 6 bases, with 11 bases left between them. CDR3 length: 12 amino acids. The CDR3, as DNA: TGCGCCAGCAGCGTTACAGGGTCCGAGCAGTACTTC. Translating gives CASSVTGSEQYF.

The chain uses TRBV6-2 or TRBV6-3 and TRBJ1-1; D perhaps matches TRBD1 (5 bases). V dropped 2 bases and J dropped 0 bases, with 16 bases sitting between them. Germline assignment: CDR1 MNHEY and CDR2 SVGEGT. The length of the CDR3 is 17 residues. In nucleotides, the CDR3 is TGTGCCAGCAGTTACGGGGCCATGAGGCCCATGAACACTGAAGCTTTCTTT. Translation: CASSYGAMRPMNTEAFF.

The chain is built from TRBV7-9 and TRBJ2-6; a weak D match, TRBD2 (6 bases). The CDR3 extends over 17 amino acids. Germline CDR1 and CDR2: SEHNR and FQNEAQ (reference sequence). The V end lost 1 base, the J end lost 0 bases, and 10 bases lay between the germline ends. CDR3 sequence: CASSLDGGSSGANVLTF. The CDR3 DNA sequence: TGTGCCAGCAGCTTAGACGGGGGAAGCTCTGGGGCCAACGTCCTGACTTTC.

The chain has TRBV27 and TRBJ1-2; tentative D call: TRBD1 (5 bases). The CDR3 has 15 residues. The germline gives CDR1 MNHEY, CDR2 SMNVEV (reference sequence). V lost 6 bases and J 4 bases, leaving 18 bases between the germline ends. The CDR3 protein is CASRPLSGFSYGYTF. CDR3 nucleotides: TGTGCCAGCAGACCCCTATCAGGGTTCTCCTATGGCTACACCTTC.

V is TRBV19 and J is TRBJ2-5, with 7 nucleotides matching TRBD2. The CDR3 has 15 residues. CDR1 and CDR2 from the germline V gene are LNHDA and SQIVND (reference sequence). J gave up 5 bases and V 5 bases, and 11 bases lay outside the gene matches. CDR3 loop: CASSPPGGPRETQYF. In DNA, the CDR3 is TGTGCCAGTAGTCCACCGGGGGGTCCGAGGGAGACCCAGTACTTC.

The chain employs TRBV5-5 and TRBJ2-3, with 7 bases that match TRBD2. This CDR3 is built from 16 residues. The V segment lost 4 bases and the J segment 0 bases; nucleotides outside the gene matches: 8. Germline CDR1 SGHKS, CDR2 YYEKEE (reference sequence). The CDR3 loop is CASSPWGGSSTDTQYF. The CDR3 DNA follows: TGTGCCAGCAGCCCATGGGGGGGGAGTAGCACAGATACGCAGTATTTT.

The CDR3: CASSRSRGDTQYF. Here the CDR3 DNA reads TGCGCCAGCAGCCGCAGCAGGGGAGATACGCAGTATTTT. The gene calls are TRBV5-1 and TRBJ2-3, with D tentatively TRBD1 (6 bases). The CDR3 spans 13 residues. V shed 4 bases and J shed 5 bases, with 11 bases lying between them. Germline V gene lookup returns CDR1 SGHRS and CDR2 YFSETQ.

V is TRBV5-1 and J is TRBJ2-1; 7 bases map to TRBD1. The germline CDR1 and CDR2 sequences are SGHRS and YFSETQ. V was clipped by 1 base and J by 5 bases; unmatched bases: 6. This CDR3 contains 15 residues. CDR3 sequence (DNA): TGCGCCAGCAGCTTGTGGGGACAGCCTAACAATGAGCAGTTCTTC. Translated: CASSLWGQPNNEQFF.

This chain links TRBV2 with TRBJ1-3; the D is unclear. Germline-derived CDR1 and CDR2 are SNHLY and FYNNEI. Trimming took 4 bases from V and 4 from J, leaving 14 bases between them. The CDR3 consists of 15 residues. The DNA of the CDR3 is TGTGCCAGCAGTGGAGTGAGGGAGCAGGGAAACACCATATATTTT. This codes for CASSGVREQGNTIYF.

The V call is TRBV1, the J call TRBJ1-5. TRBV1 is shown as a pseudogene. The length of the CDR3 is 12 residues. The CDR3 DNA reads as TGCACCAGCAGCCAAGCGGGGCAGCCCCAGCATTTT. Translation: CTSSQAGQPQHF.

The rearrangement links TRBV9 to TRBJ1-4; a weak D match, TRBD1 (5 bases). V was shortened by 4 bases and J by 0 bases, with 19 bases between the two germline ends. Germline CDR1 is SGDLS and CDR2 is YYNGEE. The CDR3 runs to 18 residues. Here the CDR3 DNA reads TGTGCCAGCAGCCCGACCCACAGGCCTGACTCAACTAATGAAAAACTGTTTTTT. Its protein product is CASSPTHRPDSTNEKLFF.

The rearrangement links TRBV5-1 to TRBJ2-2; the D gene is possibly TRBD2 (6 bases). Germline V gene lookup returns CDR1 SGHRS and CDR2 YFSETQ. The V end was cut by 1 base, the J end by 5 bases, with 12 bases between. The CDR3 consists of 15 residues. Here the CDR3 DNA reads TGCGCCAGCAGCTTGTACGCGGAGGGGACCGGGGAGCTGTTTTTT. Its translation is CASSLYAEGTGELFF.

The rearrangement joins TRBV3-1 (or the pseudogene TRBV3-2) to TRBJ2-1, with 7 bases matching TRBD2. V lost 1 base to trimming and J lost 0 bases; unmatched junction nucleotides: 3. CDR1 is LGHDT, CDR2 YNNKEL, per germline (reference sequence). CDR3 size: 16 residues. The CDR3 loop reads CASSQVGDYSYNEQFF. The CDR3 DNA sequence: TGTGCCAGCAGCCAAGTGGGGGACTACTCCTACAATGAGCAGTTCTTC.

This clone has a handful of counts. At the DNA level, this CDR3 is encoded by other sequences in the same sample as well. This chain joins TRBV19 and TRBJ1-4, with 7 bases lining up with TRBD1. CDR1 is LNHDA and CDR2 is SQIVND in the germline V gene (reference sequence). CDR3 length: 16 residues. With 3 bases clipped from V and 2 bases from J, the junction kept 6 bases outside the gene matches. The CDR3, as DNA: TGTGCCAGTAGTATGGCAGGGGGAGCGACTAATGAAAAACTGTTTTTT. Its translation is CASSMAGGATNEKLFF. The variable domain in full, completed from reference TRBV19 and TRBJ1-4, reads DGGITQSPKYLFRKEGQNVTLSCEQNLNHDAMYWYRQDPGQGLRLIYYSQIVNDFQKGDIAEGYSVSREKKESFPLTVTSAQKNPTAFYLCASSMAGGATNEKLFFGSGTQLSVL.

As concerns this clone: Other DNA sequences from this sample encode an identical CDR3 as well. The rearrangement uses TRBV30 and TRBJ2-7; the D gene is possibly TRBD2 (6 bases). The V gene's germline CDR1 is GTSNPN and CDR2 SVGIG (reference sequence). V was pared by 0 bases and J by 4 bases, with 7 bases between. The CDR3 is 12 amino acids. The CDR3 DNA sequence: TGTGCCTGGAGTGTACGGGGGTACGAGCAGTACTTC. Protein sequence: CAWSVRGYEQYF.

This rearrangement joins TRBV7-3 to TRBJ1-3; no reliable D call. V was trimmed by 2 bases and J by 0 bases, leaving 8 bases between them. Germline V gene data show CDR1 as SGHTA and CDR2 as FQGTGA. The CDR3 has 15 amino acids. The CDR3, as DNA: TGTGCCAGCAGCTTATCGGGGTCCTCTGGAAACACCATATATTTT. Its protein is CASSLSGSSGNTIYF.

About this clone: One junction end disagrees with the germline gene, perhaps due to a read error. V usage is TRBV2 and J usage is TRBJ2-5; 8 bases map to TRBD2. Germline values: CDR1 SNHLY, CDR2 FYNNEI. The CDR3 consists of 12 residues. CDR3 protein: CASSEAGRGAHF. CDR3 DNA sequence: TGTGCCAGCAGTGAAGCGGGGCGGGGGGCTCACTTC.

This clone was seen a handful of times. This chain links TRBV5-4 with TRBJ1-4, with TRBD1 identical over 10 bases. CDR3 length: 17 amino acids. Germline V CDR1 and CDR2: SGHNT, YYREEE (reference sequence). Unmatched junction bases numbered 8, after V lost 4 bases and J lost 2 bases. In DNA, the CDR3 is TGTGCCAGCAGCCTGGGACAGGGGAGGGGTACTAATGAAAAACTGTTTTTT. Protein: CASSLGQGRGTNEKLFF.

The chain combines TRBV19 with TRBJ2-2; a weak D match, TRBD1 (5 bases). The CDR3 extends over 15 amino acids. Germline V gene lookup returns CDR1 LNHDA and CDR2 SQIVND (reference sequence). The V and J ends lost 8 bases and 7 bases respectively, with 20 bases between them. The CDR3 here is CASRPDRPIHGELFF. CDR3 DNA sequence: TGTGCCAGTCGCCCCGACAGACCCATACACGGGGAGCTGTTTTTT.

The chain couples TRBV24-1 to TRBJ2-5, with 7 bases lining up with TRBD2. V lost 3 bases to trimming and J lost 5 bases; unmatched junction nucleotides: 14. The CDR3 length is 17 residues. CDR1 KGHDR and CDR2 SFDVKD come from the germline V gene. CDR3 sequence reads: CATSDPGGGTLGETQYF. The CDR3 DNA reads as TGTGCCACCAGTGATCCTGGGGGGGGGACCCTCGGGGAGACCCAGTACTTC.

The CDR3 DNA reads TGTGCCAGCAGCCAAGTCGGGGGTTCGAGCGAGCAGTACTTC. This sequence encodes CASSQVGGSSEQYF. This chain joins TRBV3-1 (or the pseudogene TRBV3-2) and TRBJ2-7, with D possibly TRBD2 on 6 matching bases. CDR3 length: 14 amino acids. V shed 1 base and J shed 6 bases, with 13 bases lying between them. Germline CDR1 LGHDT, CDR2 YNNKEL (reference sequence).

The chain recombines TRBV27 with TRBJ1-2; 8 bases line up with TRBD1. V was clipped by 5 bases and J by 2 bases; unmatched bases: 4. The CDR3 extends over 14 amino acids. Germline CDR1 MNHEY, CDR2 SMNVEV (reference sequence). The CDR3 reads CASSPTGGNYGYTF. The CDR3 region has the DNA TGTGCCAGCAGTCCAACAGGGGGAAACTATGGCTACACCTTC.

The rearrangement uses TRBV14 and TRBJ2-3, with D perhaps matching TRBD1 (6 bases). The CDR3 is made up of 15 amino acids. CDR1 is SGHDN and CDR2 is FVKESK in the germline V gene. V lost 4 bases and J lost 5, with 16 bases in between. The CDR3 reads CASSRGGLAGDTQYF. Written as DNA, the CDR3 is TGTGCCAGCAGCCGAGGGGGTCTAGCAGGAGATACGCAGTATTTT. The full variable domain, completed using reference TRBV14 and TRBJ2-3, is EAGVTQFPSHSVIEKGQTVTLRCDPISGHDNLYWYRRVMGKEIKFLLHFVKESKQDESGMPNNRFLAERTGGTYSTLKVQPAELEDSGVYFCASSRGGLAGDTQYFGPGTRLTVL.